The rows below give T cell receptor beta chains drawn from one sample of a study of blood T cells in healthy people across ages. TCRdb passed the 5' RACE reads through MiXCR, listing each CDR3 protein once. The table shows about 1.6 million distinct CDR3 sequences, with about 31% occurring only once. Sequencing input: blood. These receptors were taken from a woman aged 30 to 39 in good health. Both conserved end residues are part of each CDR3. A D gene is named only where the DNA matches it firmly. Only some rows state a clone size, as once, few, many or a class for expanded clones.

v_call	j_call	d_call	clone_size	cdr3_nt	cdr3_aa
TRBV6-1	TRBJ2-5	-	-	TGTGCCAGCAGTGAAGCCTGGGGGCTAGAGACCCAGTACTTC	CASSEAWGLETQYF
TRBV6-1	TRBJ1-2	-	-	TGTGCCAGCAGTGATGCGGGTTCTATCTATGGCTACACCTTC	CASSDAGSIYGYTF
TRBV4-2	TRBJ2-2	TRBD2	few	TGTGCCAGCAGCCAAACCACTAGCGGGTTGAACACCGGGGAGCTGTTTTTT	CASSQTTSGLNTGELFF
TRBV20-1	TRBJ2-1	TRBD1	-	TGCAGTGCTAGAGGACAGGGGATCGGTGAGCAGTTCTTC	CSARGQGIGEQFF
TRBV20-1	TRBJ2-5	-	-	TGCAGTGCTAGAGTCACAGGGAGGTCCCCGGGGGCCCAGTACTTC	CSARVTGRSPGAQYF
TRBV6-1	TRBJ2-3	-	-	TGTGCCAGCAGTGACTCCGGGACTGGCACAGATACGCAGTATTTT	CASSDSGTGTDTQYF
TRBV7-8	TRBJ2-7	TRBD2	-	TGTGCCAGCAGCTTAGCGTTAGCGGGATTAGCCTACGAGCAGTACTTC	CASSLALAGLAYEQYF
TRBV7-6	TRBJ2-7	-	-	TGTGCCAGCAGCTTAGGCGCAGGAACTTCCTACGAGCAGCACTTC	CASSLGAGTSYEQHF
TRBV20-1	TRBJ2-1	TRBD2	-	TGCGGTGCTAGCGGCTCGCTAGCGGGAGGGAGATACAATGAGCAGTTCTTC	CGASGSLAGGRYNEQFF
TRBV20-1	TRBJ2-7	TRBD2	few	TGCAGTGCTACTGAGCGGGGTGACCCCTACGAGCAGTACTTC	CSATERGDPYEQYF
TRBV10-1	TRBJ2-3	TRBD2	few	TGCGCCAGCAGTGAGTTTCGGAGCGGGGGGGAAAGCGATACGCAGTATTTT	CASSEFRSGGESDTQYF
TRBV5-1	TRBJ2-7	-	-	TGCGCCAGCTATGGAGAGGCCTACCAGCAGTACTTC	CASYGEAYQQYF
TRBV4-1	TRBJ2-5	-	-	TGCGCCTGCAGCCGGTCACTGACAGACCAAGAGACCCAGTACTTC	CACSRSLTDQETQYF
TRBV4-1	TRBJ2-1	-	many	TGCGCCAGCAGCCAAGTAGGCGGTTACAATGAGCAGTTCTTC	CASSQVGGYNEQFF
TRBV12-3/TRBV12-4	TRBJ2-5	TRBD1	-	TGTGCCAGCAACAGGGGGATCCAAGAGACCCAGTACTTC	CASNRGIQETQYF
TRBV9	TRBJ1-4	TRBD1	-	TGTGCCAGCAGCGTAGGCCTGACAGGGAGTAATGAAAAACTGTTTTTT	CASSVGLTGSNEKLFF
TRBV6-6	TRBJ1-2	TRBD1	-	TGTGCCAGCACCAAAAACCGGGACAGGGCACGGGACGGCTACACCTTC	CASTKNRDRARDGYTF
TRBV20-1	TRBJ2-1	-	-	TGCAGTGCTGCCCGACCGGAGACTACCCTCTACAATGAGCAGTTCTTC	CSAARPETTLYNEQFF
TRBV10-1	TRBJ2-7	TRBD2	many	TGTGCCAGCAGTGAAGGGCTAGCGGGCATTTACGAGCAGTACTTC	CASSEGLAGIYEQYF
TRBV28	TRBJ1-5	-	-	TGTACCAGCAGTTTATCCGGGGGGGGCAATCAGCCCCAGCATTTT	CTSSLSGGGNQPQHF
TRBV9	TRBJ2-3	-	-	TGTGCCAGCAGCGCCTCACTGGGGGGGCGGTCAGATACGCAGTATTTT	CASSASLGGRSDTQYF
TRBV9	TRBJ1-6	TRBD1	few	TGTGCCAGCAGCGCCGGGACAGGGCTGAATTCACCCCTCCACTTT	CASSAGTGLNSPLHF
TRBV20-1	TRBJ1-2	TRBD1	-	TGCAGTGCTAGGATCCCGACAGGGTATGGCTACACCTTC	CSARIPTGYGYTF
TRBV29-1	TRBJ2-7	-	many	TGCAGCGTTGGCAGAGCCTACGAGCAGTACTTC	CSVGRAYEQYF